These T cell receptor beta chains were read from a single sample in a study of blood T cell repertoires in COVID-19. Clones were read by immunoSEQ multiplex PCR, and TCRdb kept only the in-frame ones, dropping some. The data contain a few hundred thousand clones, around nine tenths of them singletons. Sequenced input: peripheral blood. The receptor source for this set is an older woman with active or convalescent COVID-19. CDR3s include the opening cysteine and the closing phenylalanine or tryptophan. A D gene is named only where the DNA matches it firmly. Rows may omit the clone size; those that give it use once, few, many or a size class.

CDR3 protein	CDR3 DNA	J gene	D gene	V gene	clone size	CDR3 length
CASSNVGSTEAFF	TGTGCCAGTAGTAACGTAGGGAGCACTGAAGCTTTCTTT	TRBJ1-1	NA	TRBV19	NA	13
CASSPNTGTAQYF	TGTGCCAGCAGTCCTAATACCGGGACAGCCCAGTATTTT	TRBJ2-3	TRBD1	TRBV7-9	once	13
CASSLERGHEQFF	TGTGCCAGCAGCTTAGAAAGGGGGCATGAGCAGTTCTTC	TRBJ2-1	TRBD1	TRBV11-2	NA	13
CASSQMTGHYGYTF	TGTGCCAGCAGCCAAATGACAGGCCACTATGGCTACACCTTC	TRBJ1-2	NA	TRBV3-1/TRBV3-2	NA	14
CASSLLGGSNQPQHF	TGTGCCAGCAGCTTATTGGGGGGAAGCAATCAGCCCCAGCATTTT	TRBJ1-5	NA	TRBV7-2	NA	15
CASSVTSGGIHNEQFF	TGTGCCAGCAGCGTTACGAGCGGGGGAATTCACAATGAGCAGTTCTTC	TRBJ2-1	TRBD2	TRBV9	NA	16
CASTTGGTEAFF	TGTGCCAGCACTACGGGGGGTACTGAAGCTTTCTTT	TRBJ1-1	NA	TRBV6-5	NA	12
CASSPGQVNTGELFF	TGTGCCAGCAGCCCAGGACAGGTTAACACCGGGGAGCTGTTTTTT	TRBJ2-2	TRBD1	TRBV5-8	NA	15
CASSYRSDDRAKNYGYTF	TGTGCCAGCAGCTATCGAAGCGATGACAGGGCCAAAAACTATGGCTACACCTTC	TRBJ1-2	TRBD1	TRBV6-2/TRBV6-3	NA	18
CASSPDRGFVTEAFF	TGTGCCAGTAGTCCGGACAGGGGGTTTGTCACTGAAGCTTTCTTT	TRBJ1-1	TRBD1	TRBV19	NA	15
CASSVTSGGQDTQYF	TGTGCCAGCAGTGTAACTAGCGGGGGACAAGATACGCAGTATTTT	TRBJ2-3	TRBD2	TRBV6-4	NA	15
CASRRDRDGYTF	TGCGCCAGCAGGAGGGACAGGGATGGCTACACCTTC	TRBJ1-2	TRBD1	TRBV5-1	NA	12
CASLTTGQPSYEQYF	TGTGCCAGCTTGACCACCGGACAGCCCTCCTACGAGCAGTACTTC	TRBJ2-7	NA	TRBV2	NA	15
CAISGSEGQYQFF	TGTGCCATCAGTGGTTCTGAGGGACAGTATCAGTTCTTC	TRBJ2-1	TRBD1	TRBV10-3	NA	13
CASSPRGGYGYTF	TGTGCCAGCAGTCCAAGGGGAGGATATGGCTACACCTTC	TRBJ1-2	NA	TRBV12-3/TRBV12-4	NA	13
CASSSGVPGQGIEQFF	TGTGCCAGCTCATCCGGGGTACCGGGACAGGGTATTGAGCAGTTCTTC	TRBJ2-1	TRBD1	TRBV18	NA	16
CASSEQGAYGTDTQYF	TGTGCCAGCAGTGAGCAGGGGGCGTATGGCACAGATACGCAGTATTTT	TRBJ2-3	TRBD1	TRBV9	NA	16
CASSYGQGSVNTIYF	TGTGCCAGCAGTTACGGGCAGGGTTCAGTAAACACCATATATTTT	TRBJ1-3	NA	TRBV6-5	NA	15
CASSIDTQYF	TGTGCCAGCAGCATAGATACGCAGTATTTT	TRBJ2-3	NA	TRBV12-3/TRBV12-4	NA	10
CASSVLVDEKLFF	TGTGCCAGCAGCGTGTTAGTAGATGAAAAACTGTTTTTT	TRBJ1-4	NA	TRBV6-6	NA	13
CASSFQEGSPLHF	TGTGCCAGCAGTTTCCAGGAAGGTTCACCCCTCCACTTT	TRBJ1-6	NA	TRBV27	NA	13
CASSFRNAMNTEAFF	TGTGCCAGCAGCTTCCGAAACGCTATGAACACTGAAGCTTTCTTT	TRBJ1-1	NA	TRBV7-2	NA	15
CASGGWETQYF	TGTGCCAGCGGGGGGTGGGAGACCCAGTACTTC	TRBJ2-5	NA	TRBV7-2	NA	11
CASSHAPGYEQFF	TGCGCCAGCAGCCATGCCCCAGGGTATGAGCAGTTCTTC	TRBJ2-1	NA	TRBV4-3	NA	13
CASDRFKSPYNSPLHF	TGTGCCAGTGACAGGTTCAAGTCCCCTTATAATTCACCCCTCCACTTT	TRBJ1-6	NA	TRBV5-6	NA	16